A selection of T cell receptor beta chains follows, all from one sample in a study of cytomegalovirus exposure and HLA in healthy donors. Measured with immunoSEQ multiplex PCR; TCRdb has only the in-frame clones, and not every one. Of more than 85,000 clones in the sample, roughly 76% were seen once. Sample: PBMCs. These receptors all stem from a man aged 25 to 45 in good health and CMV-seropositive. Each CDR3 is given with its conserved first and last residue. D genes are given only for firm matches. Clone size, where shown, is once, few, many, or a class for clones that have expanded.

clone size	V gene	J gene	D gene	CDR3 protein	CDR3 DNA
NA	TRBV18	TRBJ1-4	NA	CASSPRISGLTNEKLFF	TGTGCCAGCTCCCCCAGGATCTCGGGGTTAACTAATGAAAAACTGTTTTTT
NA	TRBV5-1	TRBJ2-2	NA	CASSSGDRGGITGELFF	TGCGCCAGCAGCTCCGGCGATAGGGGCGGCATCACCGGGGAGCTGTTTTTT
NA	TRBV10-3	TRBJ2-3	TRBD1	CAISEGTTGGTDTQYF	TGTGCCATCAGTGAGGGGACGACAGGGGGCACAGATACGCAGTATTTT
NA	TRBV2	TRBJ2-7	NA	CASSVGRDTYEQYF	TGTGCCAGCAGTGTGGGACGGGACACCTACGAGCAGTACTTC
NA	TRBV5-1	TRBJ1-1	NA	CASSPVRGVAFF	TGCGCCAGCAGCCCGGTGCGGGGGGTGGCTTTCTTT
NA	TRBV18	TRBJ1-2	NA	CASSPPDSYGYTF	TGTGCCAGCTCACCACCGGACAGCTATGGCTACACCTTC
NA	TRBV15	TRBJ2-7	NA	CATSRDFYEQYF	TGTGCCACCAGCAGGGACTTCTACGAGCAGTACTTC
NA	TRBV9	TRBJ2-7	NA	CASSVEELARSYEQYF	TGTGCCAGCAGCGTAGAGGAGCTGGCCCGCTCCTACGAGCAGTACTTC
NA	TRBV12-5	TRBJ2-2	NA	CASGPRGEAGELFF	TGTGCTAGTGGTCCCCGTGGGGAGGCCGGGGAGCTGTTTTTT
NA	TRBV5-1	TRBJ2-3	NA	CASSLRGGGTDTQYF	TGCGCCAGCAGCTTGAGGGGGGGTGGCACAGATACGCAGTATTTT
NA	TRBV5-6	TRBJ2-3	TRBD1	CASSPQGASDTQYF	TGTGCCAGCAGCCCACAGGGGGCATCAGATACGCAGTATTTT
NA	TRBV28	TRBJ2-2	NA	CASSPGHYTGELFF	TGTGCCAGCAGTCCGGGACACTACACCGGGGAGCTGTTTTTT
once	TRBV7-3	TRBJ1-1	NA	CASSPDTNTEAFF	TGTGCCAGCAGCCCCGACACGAACACTGAAGCTTTCTTT
NA	TRBV5-8	TRBJ1-2	NA	CASSLGYGSRTF	TGTGCCAGCAGCTTGGGATACGGGTCGAGGACCTTC
NA	TRBV9	TRBJ1-2	TRBD1	CASSVDGTGNYGYTF	TGTGCCAGCAGCGTAGACGGGACAGGGAACTATGGCTACACCTTC